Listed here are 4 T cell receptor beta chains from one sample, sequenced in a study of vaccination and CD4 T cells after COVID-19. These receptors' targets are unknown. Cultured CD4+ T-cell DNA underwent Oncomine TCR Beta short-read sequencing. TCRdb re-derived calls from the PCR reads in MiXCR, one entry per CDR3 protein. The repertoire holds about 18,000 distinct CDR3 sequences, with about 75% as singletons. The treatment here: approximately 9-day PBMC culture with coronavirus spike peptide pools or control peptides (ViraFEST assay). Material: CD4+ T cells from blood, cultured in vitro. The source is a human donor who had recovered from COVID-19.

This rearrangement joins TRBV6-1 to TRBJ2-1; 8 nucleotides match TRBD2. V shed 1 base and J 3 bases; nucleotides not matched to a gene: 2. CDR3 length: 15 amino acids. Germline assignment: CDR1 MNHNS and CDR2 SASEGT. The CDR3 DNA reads TGTGCCAGCAGTGAAGGCCTAGCGGGCTACAATGAGCAGTTCTTC. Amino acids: CASSEGLAGYNEQFF.

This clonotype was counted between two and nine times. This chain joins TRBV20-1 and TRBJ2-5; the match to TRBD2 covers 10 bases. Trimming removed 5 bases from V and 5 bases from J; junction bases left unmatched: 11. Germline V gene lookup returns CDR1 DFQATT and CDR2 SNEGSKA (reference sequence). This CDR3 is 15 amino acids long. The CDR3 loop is CSAPSAGGATETQYF. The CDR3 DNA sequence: TGCAGTGCTCCATCAGCGGGGGGGGCCACGGAGACCCAGTACTTC.

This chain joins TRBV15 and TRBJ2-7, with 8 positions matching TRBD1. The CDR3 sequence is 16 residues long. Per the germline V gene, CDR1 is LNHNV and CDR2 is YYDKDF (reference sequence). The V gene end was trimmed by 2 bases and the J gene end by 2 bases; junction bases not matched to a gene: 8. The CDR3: CATSRTTTGETYEQYF. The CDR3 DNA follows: TGTGCCACCAGCAGAACAACGACAGGGGAGACCTACGAGCAGTACTTC.

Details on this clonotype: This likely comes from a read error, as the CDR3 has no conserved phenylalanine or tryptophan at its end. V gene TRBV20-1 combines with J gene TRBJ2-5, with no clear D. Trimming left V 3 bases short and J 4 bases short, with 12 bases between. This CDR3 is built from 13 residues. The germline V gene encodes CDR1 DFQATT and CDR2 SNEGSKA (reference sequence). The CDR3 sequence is CSASGPSGETQYL. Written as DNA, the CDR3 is TGCAGTGCTAGCGGCCCGTCAGGAGAGACCCAGTACTTG.